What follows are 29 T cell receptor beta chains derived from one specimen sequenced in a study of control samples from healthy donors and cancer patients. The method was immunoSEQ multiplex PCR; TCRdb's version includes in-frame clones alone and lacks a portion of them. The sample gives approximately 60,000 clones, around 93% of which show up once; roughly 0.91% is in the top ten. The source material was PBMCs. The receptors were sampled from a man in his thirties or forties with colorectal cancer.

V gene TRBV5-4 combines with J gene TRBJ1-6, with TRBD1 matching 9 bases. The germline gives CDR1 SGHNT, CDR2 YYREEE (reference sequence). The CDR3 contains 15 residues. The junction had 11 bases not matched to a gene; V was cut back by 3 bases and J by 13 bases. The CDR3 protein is CASSSKSGTGSPLHF. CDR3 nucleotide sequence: TGTGCCAGCAGCTCAAAATCCGGGACAGGGTCCCCCCTCCACTTT.

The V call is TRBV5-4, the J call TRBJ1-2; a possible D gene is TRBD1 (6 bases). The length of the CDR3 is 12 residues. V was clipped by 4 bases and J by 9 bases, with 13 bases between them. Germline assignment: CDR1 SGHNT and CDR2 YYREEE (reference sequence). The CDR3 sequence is CASSIGTFRYTF. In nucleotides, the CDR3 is TGTGCCAGCAGCATAGGGACATTCCGCTACACCTTC. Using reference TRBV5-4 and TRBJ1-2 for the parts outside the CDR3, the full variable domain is ETGVTQSPTHLIKTRGQQVTLRCSSQSGHNTVSWYQQALGQGPQFIFQYYREEENGRGNFPPRFSGLQFPNYSSELNVNALELDDSALYLCASSIGTFRYTFGSGTRLTVV.

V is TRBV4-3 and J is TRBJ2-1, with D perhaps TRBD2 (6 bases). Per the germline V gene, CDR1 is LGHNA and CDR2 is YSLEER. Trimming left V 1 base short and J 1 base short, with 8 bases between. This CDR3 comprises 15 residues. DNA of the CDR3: TGCGCCAGCAGCCAAGGGGGGAGGTCCTACAATGAGCAGTTCTTC. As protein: CASSQGGRSYNEQFF.

CDR3 loop: CASSQEDKASGPLNIQYF. The CDR3 DNA follows: TGTGCCAGCAGCCAAGAGGATAAGGCTAGCGGTCCCCTAAACATTCAGTACTTC. J is TRBJ2-4 and V is TRBV4-2, with 7 bases that match TRBD2. Germline lookup yields CDR1 LGHNA and CDR2 YNFKEQ. V lost 0 bases to trimming and J lost 6 bases; unmatched junction nucleotides: 14. The CDR3 totals 18 residues.

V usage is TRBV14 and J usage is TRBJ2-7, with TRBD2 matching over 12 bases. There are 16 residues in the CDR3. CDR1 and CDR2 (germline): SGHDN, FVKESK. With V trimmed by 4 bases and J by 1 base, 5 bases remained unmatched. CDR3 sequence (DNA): TGTGCCAGCAGCCGGCAGGGACTAGCGGGTTCCTACGAGCAGTACTTC. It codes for CASSRQGLAGSYEQYF.

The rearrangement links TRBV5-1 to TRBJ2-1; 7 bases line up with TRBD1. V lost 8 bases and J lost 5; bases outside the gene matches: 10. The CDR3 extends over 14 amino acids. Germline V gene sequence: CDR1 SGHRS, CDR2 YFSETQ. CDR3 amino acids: CASTIQGLDNEQFF. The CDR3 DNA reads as TGCGCCAGTACGATACAGGGGTTGGACAATGAGCAGTTCTTC. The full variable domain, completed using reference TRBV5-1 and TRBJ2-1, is KAGVTQTPRYLIKTRGQQVTLSCSPISGHRSVSWYQQTPGQGLQFLFEYFSETQRNKGNFPGRFSGRQFSNSRSEMNVSTLELGDSALYLCASTIQGLDNEQFFGPGTRLTVL.

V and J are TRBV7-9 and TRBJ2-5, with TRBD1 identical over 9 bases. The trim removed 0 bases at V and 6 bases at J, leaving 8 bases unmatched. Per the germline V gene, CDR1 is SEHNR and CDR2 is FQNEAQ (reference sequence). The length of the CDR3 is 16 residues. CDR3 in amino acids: CASSLAGSGQGKTQYF. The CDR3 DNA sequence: TGTGCCAGCAGCTTAGCGGGTTCGGGACAGGGCAAGACCCAGTACTTC.

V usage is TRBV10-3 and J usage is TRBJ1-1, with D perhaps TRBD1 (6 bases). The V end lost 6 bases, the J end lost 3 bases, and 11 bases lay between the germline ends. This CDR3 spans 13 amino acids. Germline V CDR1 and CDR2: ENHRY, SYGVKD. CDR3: CAIRKTGDTEAFF. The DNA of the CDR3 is TGTGCCATCAGGAAGACAGGTGACACTGAAGCTTTCTTT.

The CDR3 is CSVGGSNQPQHF. The CDR3 region has the DNA TGCAGCGTTGGCGGCAGCAATCAGCCCCAGCATTTT. V usage is TRBV29-1 and J usage is TRBJ1-5; no firm D call. The CDR3 contains 12 residues. The V end was cut by 4 bases, the J end by 1 base, with 5 bases between. Per the germline V gene, CDR1 is SQVTM and CDR2 is ANQGSEA. Combining the CDR3 with reference TRBV29-1 and TRBJ1-5 gives the whole variable domain SAVISQKPSRDICQRGTSLTIQCQVDSQVTMMFWYRQQPGQSLTLIATANQGSEATYESGFVIDKFPISRPNLTFSTLTVSNMSPEDSSIYLCSVGGSNQPQHFGDGTRLSIL.

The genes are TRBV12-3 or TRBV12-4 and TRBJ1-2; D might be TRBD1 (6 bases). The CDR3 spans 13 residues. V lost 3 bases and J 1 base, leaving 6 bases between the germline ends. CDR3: CASSFRGNYGYTF. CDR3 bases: TGTGCCAGCAGTTTCAGGGGTAACTATGGCTACACCTTC.

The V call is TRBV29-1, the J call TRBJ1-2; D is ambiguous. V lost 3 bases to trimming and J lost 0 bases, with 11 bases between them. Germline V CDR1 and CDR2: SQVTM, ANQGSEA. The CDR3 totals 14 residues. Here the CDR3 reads CSVETPVTNYGYTF. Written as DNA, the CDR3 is TGCAGCGTTGAGACGCCGGTCACTAACTATGGCTACACCTTC.

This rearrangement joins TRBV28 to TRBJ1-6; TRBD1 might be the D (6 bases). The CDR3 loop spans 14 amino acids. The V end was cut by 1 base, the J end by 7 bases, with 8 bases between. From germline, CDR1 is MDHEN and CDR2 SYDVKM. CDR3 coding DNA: TGTGCCAGCAGTTTATTCACAGGGAATTCACCCCTCCACTTT. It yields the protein CASSLFTGNSPLHF.

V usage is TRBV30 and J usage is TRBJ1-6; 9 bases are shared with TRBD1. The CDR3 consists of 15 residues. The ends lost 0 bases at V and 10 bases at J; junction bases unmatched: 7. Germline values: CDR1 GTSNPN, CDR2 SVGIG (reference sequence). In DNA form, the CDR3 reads TGTGCCTGGAGTGTTCCCACAGGGGGCATCTCACCCCTCCACTTT. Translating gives CAWSVPTGGISPLHF.

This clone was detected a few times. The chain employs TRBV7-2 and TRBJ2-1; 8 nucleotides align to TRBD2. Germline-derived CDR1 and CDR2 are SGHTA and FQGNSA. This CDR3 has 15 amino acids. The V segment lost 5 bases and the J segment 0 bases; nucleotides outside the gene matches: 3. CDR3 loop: CASSQTSGSYNEQFF. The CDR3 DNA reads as TGTGCCAGCAGCCAAACTAGCGGCTCCTACAATGAGCAGTTCTTC.

The CDR3 reads CASSLRASPRETQYF. In DNA form, the CDR3 reads TGTGCCAGCAGCTTGAGGGCAAGCCCCAGAGAGACGCAGTATTTT. V gene TRBV5-6 combines with J gene TRBJ2-3; D unresolved. The CDR3 is made up of 15 amino acids. V lost 1 base to trimming and J lost 9 bases, with 18 bases between them. Germline CDR1 is SGHDT and CDR2 is YYEEEE.

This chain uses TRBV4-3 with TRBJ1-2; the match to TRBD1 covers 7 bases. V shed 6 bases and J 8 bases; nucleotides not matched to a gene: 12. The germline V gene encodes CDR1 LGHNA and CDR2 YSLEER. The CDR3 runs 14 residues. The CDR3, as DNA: TGCGCCAGCAGTGTCAAGGGGGCCCCTTGGGGCTACACCTTC. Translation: CASSVKGAPWGYTF.

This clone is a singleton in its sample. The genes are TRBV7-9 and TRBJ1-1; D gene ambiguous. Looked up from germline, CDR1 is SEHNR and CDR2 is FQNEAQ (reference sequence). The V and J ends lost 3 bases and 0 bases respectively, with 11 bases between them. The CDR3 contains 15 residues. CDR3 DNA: TGTGCCAGCAGCTTTTCGGAGAACATGAACACTGAAGCTTTCTTT. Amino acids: CASSFSENMNTEAFF.

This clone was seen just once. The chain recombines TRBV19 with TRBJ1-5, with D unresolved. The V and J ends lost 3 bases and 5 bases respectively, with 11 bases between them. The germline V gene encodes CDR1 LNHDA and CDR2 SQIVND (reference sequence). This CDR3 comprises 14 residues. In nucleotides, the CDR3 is TGTGCCAGTAGTATTTTAGCAGGCCATCAGCCCCAGCATTTT. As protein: CASSILAGHQPQHF.

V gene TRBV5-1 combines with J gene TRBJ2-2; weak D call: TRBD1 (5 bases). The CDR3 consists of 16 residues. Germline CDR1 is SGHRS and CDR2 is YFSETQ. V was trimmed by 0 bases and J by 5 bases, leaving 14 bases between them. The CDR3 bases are TGCGCCAGCAGCTTGGAATTCCCAGGGCTAACCGGGGAGCTGTTTTTT. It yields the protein CASSLEFPGLTGELFF.

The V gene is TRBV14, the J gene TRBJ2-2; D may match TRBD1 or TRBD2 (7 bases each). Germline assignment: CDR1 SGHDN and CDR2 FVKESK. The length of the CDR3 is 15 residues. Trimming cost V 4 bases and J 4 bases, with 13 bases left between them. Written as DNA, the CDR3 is TGTGCCAGCAGCCTATCCAGGGGGGGCACCGGGGAGCTGTTTTTT. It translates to CASSLSRGGTGELFF.

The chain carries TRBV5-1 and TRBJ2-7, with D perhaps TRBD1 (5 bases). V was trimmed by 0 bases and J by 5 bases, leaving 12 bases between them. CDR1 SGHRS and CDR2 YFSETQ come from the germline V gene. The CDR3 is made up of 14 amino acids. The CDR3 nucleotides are TGCGCCAGCAGCTTGGGATGGCAGGGCCACGAGCAGTACTTC. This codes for CASSLGWQGHEQYF. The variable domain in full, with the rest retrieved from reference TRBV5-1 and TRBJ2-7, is KAGVTQTPRYLIKTRGQQVTLSCSPISGHRSVSWYQQTPGQGLQFLFEYFSETQRNKGNFPGRFSGRQFSNSRSEMNVSTLELGDSALYLCASSLGWQGHEQYFGPGTRLTVT.

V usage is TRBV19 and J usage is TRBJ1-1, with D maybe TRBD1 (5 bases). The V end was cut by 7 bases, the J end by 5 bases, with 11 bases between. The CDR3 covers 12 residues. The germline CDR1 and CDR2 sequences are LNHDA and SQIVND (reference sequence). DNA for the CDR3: TGTGCCAGTAACGGGGGGGTAACTGAAGCTTTCTTT. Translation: CASNGGVTEAFF. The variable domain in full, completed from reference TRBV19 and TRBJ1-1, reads DGGITQSPKYLFRKEGQNVTLSCEQNLNHDAMYWYRQDPGQGLRLIYYSQIVNDFQKGDIAEGYSVSREKKESFPLTVTSAQKNPTAFYLCASNGGVTEAFFGQGTRLTVV.

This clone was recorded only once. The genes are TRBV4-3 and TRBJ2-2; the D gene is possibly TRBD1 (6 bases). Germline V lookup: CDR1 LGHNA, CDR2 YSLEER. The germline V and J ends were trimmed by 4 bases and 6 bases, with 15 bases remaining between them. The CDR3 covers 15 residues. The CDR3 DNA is TGCGCCAGCAGCCTCAACTACAGGGTAGCCGGGGAGCTGTTTTTT. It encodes CASSLNYRVAGELFF.

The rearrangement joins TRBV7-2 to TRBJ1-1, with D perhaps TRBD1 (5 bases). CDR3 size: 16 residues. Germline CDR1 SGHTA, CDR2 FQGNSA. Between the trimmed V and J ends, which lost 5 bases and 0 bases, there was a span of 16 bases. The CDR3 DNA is TGTGCCAGCAGCCTGGGGGGAAATCAAATGAACACTGAAGCTTTCTTT. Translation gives CASSLGGNQMNTEAFF.

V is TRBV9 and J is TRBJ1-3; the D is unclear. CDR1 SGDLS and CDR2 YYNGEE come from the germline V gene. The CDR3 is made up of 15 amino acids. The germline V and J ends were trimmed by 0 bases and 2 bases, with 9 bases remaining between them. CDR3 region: CASSVALNPGNTIYF. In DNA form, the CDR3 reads TGTGCCAGCAGCGTAGCTTTAAATCCTGGAAACACCATATATTTT.

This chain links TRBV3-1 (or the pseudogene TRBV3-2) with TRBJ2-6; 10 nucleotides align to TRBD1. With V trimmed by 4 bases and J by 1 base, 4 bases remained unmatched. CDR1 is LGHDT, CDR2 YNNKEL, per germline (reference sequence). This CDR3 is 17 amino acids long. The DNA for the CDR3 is TGTGCCAGCAGCCCTCGGGACAGGGGTTCTGGGGCCAACGTCCTGACTTTC. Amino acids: CASSPRDRGSGANVLTF.

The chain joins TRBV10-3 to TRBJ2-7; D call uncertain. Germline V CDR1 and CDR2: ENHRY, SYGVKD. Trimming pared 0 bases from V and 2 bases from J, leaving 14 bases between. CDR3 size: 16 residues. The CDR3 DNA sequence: TGTGCCATCAGTGAGTCAGGGCAGAGCGTAACCTACGAGCAGTACTTC. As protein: CAISESGQSVTYEQYF.

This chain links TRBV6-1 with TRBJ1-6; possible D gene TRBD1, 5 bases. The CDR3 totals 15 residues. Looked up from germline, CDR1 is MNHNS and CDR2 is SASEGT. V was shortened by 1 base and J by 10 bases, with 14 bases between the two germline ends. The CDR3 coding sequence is TGTGCCAGCAGTGAAGAGCGAAGGGGCTACTCACCCCTCCACTTT. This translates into CASSEERRGYSPLHF.

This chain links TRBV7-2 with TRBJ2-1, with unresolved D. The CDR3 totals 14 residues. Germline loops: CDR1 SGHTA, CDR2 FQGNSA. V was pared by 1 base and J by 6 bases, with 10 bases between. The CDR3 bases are TGTGCCAGCAGCTTAGAGAGGCCCTTCAATGAGCAGTTCTTC. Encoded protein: CASSLERPFNEQFF.